This T cell receptor beta chain was observed in a study of OX40 agonist ivuxolimab in advanced cancers. Study-level results: Averaged across samples, CD8+ T cells carried more expanded clones than CD4+ did.

With respect to this clone: Its antigen is as yet unknown.

Here immunoSEQ multiplex PCR was the method, and the copy in TCRdb shows in-frame clones only, minus some. The sample includes 80,000 or so clones, 90% of them seen just once. The CDR3 length is 13 residues. Trimming cost V 7 bases and J 4 bases; bases outside gene matches: 6. In germline, CDR1 is SNHLY, CDR2 FYNNEI. The sequence was collected from an adult with an advanced solid tumor such as melanoma, head and neck, liver or kidney cancer. This rearrangement joins TRBV2 to TRBJ1-2, with 7 bases that match TRBD1. The source material was CD4+ or CD8+ T cells sorted from blood, sampled in a trial of the OX40 agonist ivuxolimab. The CDR3 DNA sequence: TGTGCCAGCACCGAACAGGGGCCCTATGGCTACACCTTC. It codes for CASTEQGPYGYTF.